Following are 15 T cell receptor beta chains from one sample sequenced in a study of monozygotic twins with inflammatory bowel disease. TCRdb reprocessed the 5' RACE reads and reports one entry per CDR3 protein, with no DNA. With approximately 420,000 distinct CDR3 sequences in the sample, the ten largest clones hold about 2.3%. The sample comprised blood. These receptors all come from a human donor with ulcerative colitis or Crohn's disease, or a healthy co-twin of an affected twin (not recorded which).

The gene calls are TRBV5-1 and TRBJ1-2; TCRdb names TRBD1, which stays unverified in the absence of DNA. This CDR3 has 14 residues. Germline-derived CDR1 and CDR2 are SGHRS and YFSETQ. CDR3 amino acids: CASSLTGTDYGYTF.

The gene calls are TRBV5-6 and TRBJ2-3; there is no DNA to check the TCRdb D call of TRBD1. Germline V lookup: CDR1 SGHDT, CDR2 YYEEEE. This CDR3 has 12 residues. CDR3 sequence: CASSPTGGKLYF. The entire variable domain, with the rest obtained from reference TRBV5-6 and TRBJ2-3, is as follows: DAGVTQSPTHLIKTRGQQVTLRCSPKSGHDTVSWYQQALGQGPQFIFQYYEEEERQRGNFPDRFSGHQFPNYSSELNVNALLLGDSALYLCASSPTGGKLYFGPGTRLTVL.

The chain uses TRBV6-6 and TRBJ1-1; TCRdb's D gene call, TRBD1, goes unchecked for lack of DNA. The CDR3 runs 14 residues. In germline, CDR1 is MNHNY, CDR2 SVGAGI (reference sequence). The CDR3 loop reads CASSTHRGYTEAFF.

The chain links TRBV6-5 to TRBJ2-5; TCRdb outputs TRBD2, but without DNA this stays unchecked. CDR1 is MNHEY, CDR2 SVGAGI, per germline. The CDR3 is 15 residues long. This chain's CDR3 is CASSYRGGRQETQYF.

The V gene is TRBV20-1, the J gene TRBJ2-2; TCRdb outputs TRBD1, but without DNA this stays unchecked. Germline V gene data show CDR1 as DFQATT and CDR2 as SNEGSKA (reference sequence). CDR3 length equals 15 residues. CDR3: CSAGGQGGHTGELFF.

The CDR3: CASSPREGASTDTQYF. The chain joins TRBV7-6 to TRBJ2-3; the D call of TRBD2 rests on TCRdb alone, since no DNA is present to check it. Germline CDR1 SGHVS, CDR2 FNYEAQ. CDR3 length: 16 amino acids. The full variable domain, its missing parts supplied by reference TRBV7-6 and TRBJ2-3, is GAGVSQSPRYKVTKRGQDVALRCDPISGHVSLYWYRQALGQGPEFLTYFNYEAQQDKSGLPNDRFSAERPEGSISTLTIQRTEQRDSAMYRCASSPREGASTDTQYFGPGTRLTVL.

The chain has TRBV3-1 and TRBJ2-3; TCRdb lists TRBD2, though no DNA is available to test this call. The germline gives CDR1 LGHDT, CDR2 YNNKEL (reference sequence). The CDR3 length is 16 residues. CDR3 sequence: CASSQSGSVSTDTQYF.

This chain uses TRBV29-1 with TRBJ2-3. The CDR3 is made up of 13 amino acids. Per germline, CDR1 SQVTM and CDR2 ANQGSEA. This CDR3 is CSVLVLGTDTQYF.

The J gene is TRBJ2-2, the V gene TRBV5-1. This CDR3 spans 15 amino acids. Germline CDR1 is SGHRS and CDR2 is YFSETQ. CDR3 in amino acids: CASSLDRPNTGELFF.

The V gene is TRBV12-3 or TRBV12-4, the J gene TRBJ1-6; TCRdb names TRBD1, which stays unverified in the absence of DNA. The CDR3 sequence is 15 residues long. The CDR3 loop is CASSKNRGSNSPLHF.

The J gene is TRBJ1-1, the V gene TRBV4-2; TCRdb names TRBD1, which stays unverified in the absence of DNA. CDR3 length equals 20 residues. Germline V CDR1 and CDR2: LGHNA, YNFKEQ. CDR3 sequence reads: CASSQHRRSLGQTMNTEAFF.

J is TRBJ2-1 and V is TRBV5-1; TCRdb proposes TRBD1, but this gene call is untestable without DNA. Germline values: CDR1 SGHRS, CDR2 YFSETQ. The CDR3 has 16 residues. The CDR3 loop is CASSPSTGNSYNEQFF.

This CDR3 reads CASSPRQDNYGYTF. The rearrangement joins TRBV12-3 or TRBV12-4 to TRBJ1-2; checking the TCRdb D call of TRBD1 is not possible without DNA. The CDR3 has 14 residues.

The J gene is TRBJ2-7, the V gene TRBV10-3; TCRdb designates TRBD1, a call that cannot be tested without DNA. Germline V gene data show CDR1 as ENHRY and CDR2 as SYGVKD. CDR3 length: 15 residues. The CDR3 sequence: CAISDLRTGSYEQYF.

The chain employs TRBV18 and TRBJ1-1; the D gene TCRdb calls, TRBD1, cannot be checked with no DNA. There are 16 residues in the CDR3. CDR1 KGHSH and CDR2 LQKENI come from the germline V gene. CDR3 loop: CASSPGTGPRNTEAFF.